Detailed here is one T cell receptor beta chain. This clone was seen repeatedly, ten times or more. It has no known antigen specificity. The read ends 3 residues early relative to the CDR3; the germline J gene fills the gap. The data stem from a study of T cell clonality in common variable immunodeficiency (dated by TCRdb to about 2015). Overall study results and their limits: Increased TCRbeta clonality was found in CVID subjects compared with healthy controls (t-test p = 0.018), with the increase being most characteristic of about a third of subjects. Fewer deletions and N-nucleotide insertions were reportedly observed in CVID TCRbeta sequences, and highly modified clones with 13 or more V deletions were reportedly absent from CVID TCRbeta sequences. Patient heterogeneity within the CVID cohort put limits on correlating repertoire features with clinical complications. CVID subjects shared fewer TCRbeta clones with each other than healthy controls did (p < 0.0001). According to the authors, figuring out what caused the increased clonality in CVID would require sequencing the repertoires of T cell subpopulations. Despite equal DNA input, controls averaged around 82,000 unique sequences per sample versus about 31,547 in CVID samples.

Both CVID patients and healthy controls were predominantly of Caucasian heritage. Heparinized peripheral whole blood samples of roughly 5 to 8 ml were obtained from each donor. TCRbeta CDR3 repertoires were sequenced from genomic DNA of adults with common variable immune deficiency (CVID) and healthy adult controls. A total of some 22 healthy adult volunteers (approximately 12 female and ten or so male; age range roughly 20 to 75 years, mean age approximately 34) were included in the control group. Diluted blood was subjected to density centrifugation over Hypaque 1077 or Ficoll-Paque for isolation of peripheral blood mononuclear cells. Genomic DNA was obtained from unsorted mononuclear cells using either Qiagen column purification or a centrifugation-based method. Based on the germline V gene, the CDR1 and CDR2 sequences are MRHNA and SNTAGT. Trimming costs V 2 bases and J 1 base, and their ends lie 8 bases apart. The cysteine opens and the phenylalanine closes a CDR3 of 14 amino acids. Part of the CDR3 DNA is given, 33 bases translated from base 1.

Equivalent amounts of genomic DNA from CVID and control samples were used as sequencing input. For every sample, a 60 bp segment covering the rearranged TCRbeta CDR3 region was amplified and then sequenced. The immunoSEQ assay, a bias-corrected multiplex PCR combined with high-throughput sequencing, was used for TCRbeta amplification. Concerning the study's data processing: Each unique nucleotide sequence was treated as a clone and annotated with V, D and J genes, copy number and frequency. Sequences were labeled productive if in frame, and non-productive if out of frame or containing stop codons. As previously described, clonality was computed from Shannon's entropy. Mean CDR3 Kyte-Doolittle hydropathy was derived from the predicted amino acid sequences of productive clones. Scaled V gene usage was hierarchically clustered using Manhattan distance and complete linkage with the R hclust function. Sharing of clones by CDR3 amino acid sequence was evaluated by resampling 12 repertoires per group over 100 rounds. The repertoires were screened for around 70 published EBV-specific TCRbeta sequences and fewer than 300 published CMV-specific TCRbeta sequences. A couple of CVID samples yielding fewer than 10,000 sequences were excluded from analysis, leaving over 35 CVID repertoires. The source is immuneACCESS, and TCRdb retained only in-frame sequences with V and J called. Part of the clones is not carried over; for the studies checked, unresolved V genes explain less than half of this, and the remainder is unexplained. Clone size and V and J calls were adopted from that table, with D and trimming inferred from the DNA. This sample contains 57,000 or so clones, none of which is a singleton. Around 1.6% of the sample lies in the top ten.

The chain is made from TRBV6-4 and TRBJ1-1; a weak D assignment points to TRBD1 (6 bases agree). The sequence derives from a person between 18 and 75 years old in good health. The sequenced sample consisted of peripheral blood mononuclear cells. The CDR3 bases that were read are TGTGCCAGCAGTGACGGGGGCGAGAACACTGAA. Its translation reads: CASSDGGENTE. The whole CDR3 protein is CASSDGGENTEAFF.